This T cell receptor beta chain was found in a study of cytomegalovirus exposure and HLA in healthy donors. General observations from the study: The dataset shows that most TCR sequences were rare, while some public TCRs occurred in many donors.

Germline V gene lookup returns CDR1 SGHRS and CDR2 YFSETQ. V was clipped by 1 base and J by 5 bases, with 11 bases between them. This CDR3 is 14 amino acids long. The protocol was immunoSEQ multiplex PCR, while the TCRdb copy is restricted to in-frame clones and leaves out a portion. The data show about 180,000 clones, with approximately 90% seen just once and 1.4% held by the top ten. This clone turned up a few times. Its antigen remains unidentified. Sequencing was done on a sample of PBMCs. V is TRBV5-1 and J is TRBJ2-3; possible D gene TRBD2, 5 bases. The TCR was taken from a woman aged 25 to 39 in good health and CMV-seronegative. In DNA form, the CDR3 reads TGCGCCAGCAGCTTGAAGGCGGGTGGAGATACGCAGTATTTT. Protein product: CASSLKAGGDTQYF.